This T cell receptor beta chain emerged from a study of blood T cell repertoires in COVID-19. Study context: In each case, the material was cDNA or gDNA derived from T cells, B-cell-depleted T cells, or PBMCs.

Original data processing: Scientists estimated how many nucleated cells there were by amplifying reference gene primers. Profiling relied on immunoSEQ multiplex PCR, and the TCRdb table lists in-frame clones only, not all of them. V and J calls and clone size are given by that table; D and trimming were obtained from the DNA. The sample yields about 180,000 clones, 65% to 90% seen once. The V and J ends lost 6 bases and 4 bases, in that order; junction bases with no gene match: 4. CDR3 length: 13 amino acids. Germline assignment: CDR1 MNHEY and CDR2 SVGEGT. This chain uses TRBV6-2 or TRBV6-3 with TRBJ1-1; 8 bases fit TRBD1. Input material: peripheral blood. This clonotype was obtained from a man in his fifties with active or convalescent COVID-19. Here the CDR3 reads CASSSGGGTEAFF. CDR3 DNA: TGTGCCAGCAGCTCAGGGGGCGGCACTGAAGCTTTCTTT.